The present entry profiles one T cell receptor beta chain with its context. Its antigen remains unidentified. CDR1 is SGHRS and CDR2 is YFSETQ in the germline V gene. The trim removed 1 base at V and 2 bases at J, leaving 13 bases unmatched. CDR3 size: 18 residues. The data were taken from a study of cytomegalovirus exposure and HLA in healthy donors. Background on the study: HLA-typed donors contributed 80 million or so unique TCRs, which were held in an early data release. Study results and limitations: In a later analysis, CMV-associated beta chains were mostly HLA-associated, it appeared.

Primers included in the PCR were 60 Vbeta and 13 Jbeta primers. Profiling relied on immunoSEQ multiplex PCR, and the TCRdb table lists in-frame clones only, not all of them. Seen here are some 190,000 clones, approximately 80% observed once, and the top ten hold 14%. Specimen: PBMCs. The sequence came from a woman aged 25-40 years in good health and CMV-seropositive. The V call is TRBV5-1, the J call TRBJ2-5; 8 nucleotides align to TRBD2. CDR3 in amino acids: CASSLRSGMRGAQETQYF. CDR3 DNA: TGCGCCAGCAGCTTGCGTTCCGGGATGCGGGGGGCGCAAGAGACCCAGTACTTC.